This TCR beta chain is from a study of cytomegalovirus exposure and HLA in healthy donors. Study-level results: Later genetic work tied a missense DCLRE1C variant to beta-chain V and J trimming. Reports showed the classifier diagnosing cytomegalovirus status with high specificity and sensitivity. Among TCR beta chains of equal frequency, HLA-associated ones were more clonally expanded in a later analysis.

A multiplex PCR was run with 60 Vbeta primers and 13 Jbeta primers. Clones were sequenced by immunoSEQ multiplex PCR, and TCRdb holds only the in-frame ones, with some missing. The sample lists some 160,000 clones; over 80% were seen once. Notes on this clone: The antigen is unknown.

This CDR3 contains 16 residues. The V end was cut by 1 base, the J end by 0 bases, with 12 bases between. CDR1 and CDR2 (germline): SGHVS, FQNEAQ. The receptor was derived from a male donor in good health and CMV-seronegative. The chain is built from TRBV7-8 and TRBJ1-1, with TRBD1 as a possible D gene (5 bases). The material sequenced was PBMCs. The DNA for the CDR3 is TGTGCCAGCAGCTTAGTTTCAGGACACCTGAACACTGAAGCTTTCTTT. Its translation is CASSLVSGHLNTEAFF. The full variable domain, in which reference TRBV7-8 and TRBJ1-1 provide the parts outside the CDR3, is GAGVSQSPRYKVAKRGQDVALRCDPISGHVSLFWYQQALGQGPEFLTYFQNEAQLDKSGLPSDRFFAERPEGSVSTLKIQRTQQEDSAVYLCASSLVSGHLNTEAFFGQGTRLTVV.